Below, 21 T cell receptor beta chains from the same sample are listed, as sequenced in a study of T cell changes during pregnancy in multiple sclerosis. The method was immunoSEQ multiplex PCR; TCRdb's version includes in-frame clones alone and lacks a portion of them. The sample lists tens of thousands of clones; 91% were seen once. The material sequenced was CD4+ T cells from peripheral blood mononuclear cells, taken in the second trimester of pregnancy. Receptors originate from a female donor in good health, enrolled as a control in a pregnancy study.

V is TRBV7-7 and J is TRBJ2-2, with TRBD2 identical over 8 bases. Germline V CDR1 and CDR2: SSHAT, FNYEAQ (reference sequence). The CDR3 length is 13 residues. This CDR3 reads CATRGGRTGELFF. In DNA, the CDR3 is TGTGCAACGCGGGGCGGGAGGACCGGGGAGCTGTTTTTT.

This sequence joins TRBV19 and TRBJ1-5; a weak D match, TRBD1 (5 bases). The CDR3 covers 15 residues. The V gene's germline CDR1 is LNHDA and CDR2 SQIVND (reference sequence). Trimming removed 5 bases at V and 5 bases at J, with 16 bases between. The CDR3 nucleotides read TGTGCCAGTAGTCGTATGGGGCAGAACCATCAGCCCCAGCATTTT. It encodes CASSRMGQNHQPQHF.

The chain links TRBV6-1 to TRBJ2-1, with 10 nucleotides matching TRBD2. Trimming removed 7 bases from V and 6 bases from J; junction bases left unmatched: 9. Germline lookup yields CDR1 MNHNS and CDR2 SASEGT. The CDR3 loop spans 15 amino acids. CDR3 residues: CASIMSGGALNEQFF. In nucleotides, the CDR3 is TGTGCCAGCATTATGAGCGGGGGGGCCCTCAATGAGCAGTTCTTC.

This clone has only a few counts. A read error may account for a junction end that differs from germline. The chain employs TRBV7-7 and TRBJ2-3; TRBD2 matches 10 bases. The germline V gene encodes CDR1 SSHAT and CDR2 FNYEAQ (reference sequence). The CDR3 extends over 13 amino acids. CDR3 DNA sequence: TGTGCTAGCAGCGGGGGGGTCGGGGATACGCAGTATTTT. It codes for CASSGGVGDTQYF.

The CDR3 nucleotides read TGTGCCAGCAGCCAAGCTATAGGGACTAGTGTCGATGAGCAGTTCTTC. Its protein is CASSQAIGTSVDEQFF. The chain carries TRBV4-2 and TRBJ2-1, with TRBD2 matching over 8 bases. The germline V gene has CDR1 LGHNA and CDR2 YNFKEQ. V lost 1 base and J lost 8; bases outside the gene matches: 10. The length of the CDR3 is 16 residues.

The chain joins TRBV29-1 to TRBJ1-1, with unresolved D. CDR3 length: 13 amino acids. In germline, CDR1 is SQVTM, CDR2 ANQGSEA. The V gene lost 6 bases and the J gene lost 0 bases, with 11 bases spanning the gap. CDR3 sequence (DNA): TGCAGCGTACTGTTGACACTGAACACTGAAGCTTTCTTT. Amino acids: CSVLLTLNTEAFF.

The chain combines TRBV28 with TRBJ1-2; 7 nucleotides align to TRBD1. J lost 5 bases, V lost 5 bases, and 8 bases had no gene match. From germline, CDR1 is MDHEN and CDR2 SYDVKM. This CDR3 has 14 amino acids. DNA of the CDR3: TGTGCCAGCAGTCCCTATGGGACAGTTTATGGCTACACCTTC. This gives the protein CASSPYGTVYGYTF.

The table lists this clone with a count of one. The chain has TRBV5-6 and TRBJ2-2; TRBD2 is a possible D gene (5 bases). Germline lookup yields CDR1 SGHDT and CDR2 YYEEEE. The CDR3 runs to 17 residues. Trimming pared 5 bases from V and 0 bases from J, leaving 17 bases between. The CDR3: CASRPLASGTNTGELFF. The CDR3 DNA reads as TGTGCCAGCAGACCGCTTGCTTCGGGGACGAACACCGGGGAGCTGTTTTTT.

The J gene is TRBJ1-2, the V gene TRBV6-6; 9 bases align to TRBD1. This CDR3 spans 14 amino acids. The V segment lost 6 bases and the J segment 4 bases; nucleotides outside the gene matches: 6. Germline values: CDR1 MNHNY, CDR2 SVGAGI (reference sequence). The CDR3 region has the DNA TGTGCCAGCAGCCAACTGACAGGGGGCTATGGCTACACCTTC. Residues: CASSQLTGGYGYTF.

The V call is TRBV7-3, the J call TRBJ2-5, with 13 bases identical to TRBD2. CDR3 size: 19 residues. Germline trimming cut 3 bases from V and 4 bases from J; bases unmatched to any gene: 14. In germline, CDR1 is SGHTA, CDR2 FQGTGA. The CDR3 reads CASSFRGLAGEPKRETQYF. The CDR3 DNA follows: TGTGCCAGCAGCTTCCGAGGACTAGCGGGAGAGCCCAAGCGAGAGACCCAGTACTTC.

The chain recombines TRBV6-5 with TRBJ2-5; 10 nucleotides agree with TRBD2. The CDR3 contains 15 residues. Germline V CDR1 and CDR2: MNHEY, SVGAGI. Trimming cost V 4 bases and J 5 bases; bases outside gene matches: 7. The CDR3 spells CASSLALAGVETQYF. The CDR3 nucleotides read TGTGCCAGCAGTTTAGCGCTAGCGGGAGTTGAGACCCAGTACTTC.

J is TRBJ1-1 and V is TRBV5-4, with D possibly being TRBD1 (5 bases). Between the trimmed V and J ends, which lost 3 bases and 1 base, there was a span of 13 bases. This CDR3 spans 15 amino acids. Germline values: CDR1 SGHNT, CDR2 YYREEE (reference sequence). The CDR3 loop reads CASSWGLTGNTEAFF. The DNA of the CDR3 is TGTGCCAGCAGCTGGGGCTTAACCGGGAACACTGAAGCTTTCTTT.

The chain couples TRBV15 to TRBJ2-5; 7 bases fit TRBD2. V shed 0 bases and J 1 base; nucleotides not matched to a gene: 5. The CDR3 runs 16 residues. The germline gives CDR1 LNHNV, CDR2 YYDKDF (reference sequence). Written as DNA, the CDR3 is TGTGCCACCAGCAGAGAGCCTAGCGGAACCCAAGAGACCCAGTACTTC. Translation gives CATSREPSGTQETQYF.

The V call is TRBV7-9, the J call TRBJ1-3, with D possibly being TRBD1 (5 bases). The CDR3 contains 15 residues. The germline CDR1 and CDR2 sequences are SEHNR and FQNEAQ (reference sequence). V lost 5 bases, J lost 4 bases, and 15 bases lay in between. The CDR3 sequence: CASSREGVVGNTIYF. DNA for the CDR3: TGTGCCAGCAGCCGCGAAGGGGTCGTCGGAAACACCATATATTTT. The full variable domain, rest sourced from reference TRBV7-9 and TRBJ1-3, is DTGVSQNPRHKITKRGQNVTFRCDPISEHNRLYWYRQTLGQGPEFLTYFQNEAQLEKSRLLSDRFSAERPKGSFSTLEIQRTEQGDSAMYLCASSREGVVGNTIYFGEGSWLTVV.

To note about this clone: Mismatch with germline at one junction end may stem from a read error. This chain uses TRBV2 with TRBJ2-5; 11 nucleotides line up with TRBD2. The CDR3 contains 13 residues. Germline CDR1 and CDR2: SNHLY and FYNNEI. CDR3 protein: CARRLAGQETQYF. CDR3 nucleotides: TGTGCCCGCAGACTAGCGGGGCAGGAGACCCAGTACTTC.

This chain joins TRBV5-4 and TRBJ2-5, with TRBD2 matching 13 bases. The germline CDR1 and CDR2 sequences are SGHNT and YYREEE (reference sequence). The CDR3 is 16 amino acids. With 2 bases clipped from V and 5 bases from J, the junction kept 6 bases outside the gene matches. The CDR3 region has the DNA TGTGCCAGCAGCTTACGGACTAGCGGGAGCAGTGAGACCCAGTACTTC. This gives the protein CASSLRTSGSSETQYF.

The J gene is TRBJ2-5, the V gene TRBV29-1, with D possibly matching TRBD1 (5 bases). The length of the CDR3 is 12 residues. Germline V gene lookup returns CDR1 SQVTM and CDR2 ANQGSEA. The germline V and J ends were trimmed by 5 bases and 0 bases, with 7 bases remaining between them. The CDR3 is CSVQGYQETQYF. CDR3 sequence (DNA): TGCAGCGTTCAGGGCTACCAAGAGACCCAGTACTTC. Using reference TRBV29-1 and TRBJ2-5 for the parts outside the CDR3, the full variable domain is SAVISQKPSRDICQRGTSLTIQCQVDSQVTMMFWYRQQPGQSLTLIATANQGSEATYESGFVIDKFPISRPNLTFSTLTVSNMSPEDSSIYLCSVQGYQETQYFGPGTRLLVL.

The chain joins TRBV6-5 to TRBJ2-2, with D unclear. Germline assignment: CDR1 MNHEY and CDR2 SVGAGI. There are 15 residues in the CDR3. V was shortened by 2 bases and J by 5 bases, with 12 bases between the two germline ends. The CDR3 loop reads CASSYPAIGTGELFF. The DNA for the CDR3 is TGTGCCAGCAGTTACCCTGCTATCGGGACCGGGGAGCTGTTTTTT.

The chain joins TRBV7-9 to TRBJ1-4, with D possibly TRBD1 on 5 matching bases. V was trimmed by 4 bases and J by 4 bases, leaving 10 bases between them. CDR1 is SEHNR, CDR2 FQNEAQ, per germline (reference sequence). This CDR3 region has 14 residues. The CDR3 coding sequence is TGTGCCAGCAGCTCCGGGACTCTTAATGAAAAACTGTTTTTT. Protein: CASSSGTLNEKLFF.

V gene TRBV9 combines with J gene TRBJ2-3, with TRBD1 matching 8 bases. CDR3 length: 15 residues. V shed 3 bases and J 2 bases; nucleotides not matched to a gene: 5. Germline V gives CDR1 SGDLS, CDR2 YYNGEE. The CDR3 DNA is TGTGCCAGCAGCGGCCGGGACAGGCTCACAGATACGCAGTATTTT. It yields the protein CASSGRDRLTDTQYF.

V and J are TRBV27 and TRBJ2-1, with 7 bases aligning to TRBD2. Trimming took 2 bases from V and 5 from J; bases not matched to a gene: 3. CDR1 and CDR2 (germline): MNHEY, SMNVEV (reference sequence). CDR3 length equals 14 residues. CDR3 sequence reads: CASSLEGGDNEQFF. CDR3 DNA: TGTGCCAGCAGTTTAGAGGGAGGGGACAATGAGCAGTTCTTC.